A single sample gave rise to the 10 T cell receptor beta chains below, sequenced in a study of control samples from healthy donors and cancer patients. Assay: immunoSEQ multiplex PCR; the TCRdb copy retains only in-frame clones and omits some. The table shows over 150,000 clones, with 94% occurring only once. The sequencing input was blood. The origin of the receptors is a woman aged 18-29 years in good health.

The chain recombines TRBV11-1 with TRBJ1-6, with D tentatively TRBD1 (6 bases). The CDR3 length is 15 residues. Between the trimmed V and J ends, which lost 0 bases and 7 bases, there was a span of 10 bases. Germline lookup yields CDR1 SGHAT and CDR2 FQDESV (reference sequence). CDR3 protein: CASSLAGGANSPLHF. The CDR3 bases are TGTGCCAGCAGCTTAGCCGGGGGCGCGAATTCACCCCTCCACTTT.

This clone appeared once. The rearrangement uses TRBV6-4 and TRBJ2-7; D might be TRBD2 (5 bases). The V and J ends lost 6 bases and 9 bases respectively, with 12 bases between them. This CDR3 is 11 amino acids long. In germline, CDR1 is MRHNA, CDR2 SNTAGT. CDR3: CASSIVRGQYF. As DNA, the CDR3 is TGTGCCAGCAGCATAGTACGGGGGCAGTACTTC.

V is TRBV7-6 and J is TRBJ1-1; D is uncertain. Trimming stripped 1 base from V and 4 bases from J, with 13 bases between. CDR3 length equals 15 residues. Germline-derived CDR1 and CDR2 are SGHVS and FNYEAQ. The DNA of the CDR3 is TGTGCCAGCAGCTTAGACCCTTCGCGGGGCACTGAAGCTTTCTTT. It specifies CASSLDPSRGTEAFF. Together with reference TRBV7-6 and TRBJ1-1, the CDR3 gives the full variable domain: GAGVSQSPRYKVTKRGQDVALRCDPISGHVSLYWYRQALGQGPEFLTYFNYEAQQDKSGLPNDRFSAERPEGSISTLTIQRTEQRDSAMYRCASSLDPSRGTEAFFGQGTRLTVV.

This clone was detected once. The J gene is TRBJ1-5, the V gene TRBV6-2 or TRBV6-3; no definite D call. CDR1 MNHEY and CDR2 SVGEGT come from the germline V gene. The CDR3 is 14 amino acids. V lost 2 bases, J lost 4 bases, and 9 bases lay in between. DNA for the CDR3: TGTGCCAGCAGTTACGGTTTTTGGAATCAGCCCCAGCATTTT. This sequence encodes CASSYGFWNQPQHF.

The CDR3 is CASSPTNYRLSYNSPLHF. CDR3 nucleotides: TGTGCCAGCAGCCCGACAAATTACCGTCTCTCCTATAATTCACCCCTCCACTTT. The chain uses TRBV11-2 and TRBJ1-6; D is unclear. The CDR3 runs 18 residues. From germline, CDR1 is SGHAT and CDR2 FQNNGV. Trimming shortened V by 5 bases and J by 0 bases, and 17 bases separated the two germline ends. Filled out from reference TRBV11-2 and TRBJ1-6, the complete variable domain reads EAGVAQSPRYKIIEKRQSVAFWCNPISGHATLYWYQQILGQGPKLLIQFQNNGVVDDSQLPKDRFSAERLKGVDSTLKIQPAKLEDSAVYLCASSPTNYRLSYNSPLHFGNGTRLTVT.

The J gene is TRBJ2-3, the V gene TRBV6-5; D might be TRBD2 (5 bases). The CDR3 has 13 amino acids. Trimming took 2 bases from V and 5 from J, leaving 8 bases between them. Germline CDR1 is MNHEY and CDR2 is SVGAGI. The CDR3 loop reads CASSYEREDTQYF. CDR3 DNA sequence: TGTGCCAGCAGTTACGAGAGGGAAGATACGCAGTATTTT.

This chain connects TRBV11-3 to TRBJ2-5; D is uncertain. V was shortened by 5 bases and J by 0 bases, with 7 bases between the two germline ends. Germline V gene sequence: CDR1 SGHNT, CDR2 YENEEA. There are 13 residues in the CDR3. CDR3 region: CASSRHYQETQYF. CDR3 DNA: TGTGCCAGCAGCCGTCACTACCAAGAGACCCAGTACTTC.

This clone is a singleton in its sample. The chain carries TRBV7-9 and TRBJ1-2, with 12 bases that match TRBD1. The CDR3 is 15 residues long. Germline CDR1 SEHNR, CDR2 FQNEAQ (reference sequence). The junction had 7 bases not matched to a gene; V was cut back by 5 bases and J by 6 bases. CDR3 in amino acids: CASSPLGTGGDGYTF. The CDR3 coding sequence is TGTGCCAGCAGCCCCCTCGGGACAGGGGGCGATGGCTACACCTTC.

The chain is built from TRBV6-1 and TRBJ2-7; 7 bases fit TRBD2. The CDR3 runs to 15 residues. The V and J ends lost 2 bases and 7 bases, in that order; junction bases with no gene match: 11. Germline assignment: CDR1 MNHNS and CDR2 SASEGT. In nucleotides, the CDR3 is TGTGCCAGCAGTGAAAGGGGCGGGGGAACCGGTGAGCAGTACTTC. It encodes CASSERGGGTGEQYF.

The chain recombines TRBV5-6 with TRBJ2-2; D uncertain. This CDR3 spans 11 amino acids. Trimming pared 3 bases from V and 7 bases from J, leaving 4 bases between. The germline V gene encodes CDR1 SGHDT and CDR2 YYEEEE. The CDR3 here is CASSSVGELFF. DNA of the CDR3: TGTGCCAGCAGCTCTGTCGGGGAGCTGTTTTTT.